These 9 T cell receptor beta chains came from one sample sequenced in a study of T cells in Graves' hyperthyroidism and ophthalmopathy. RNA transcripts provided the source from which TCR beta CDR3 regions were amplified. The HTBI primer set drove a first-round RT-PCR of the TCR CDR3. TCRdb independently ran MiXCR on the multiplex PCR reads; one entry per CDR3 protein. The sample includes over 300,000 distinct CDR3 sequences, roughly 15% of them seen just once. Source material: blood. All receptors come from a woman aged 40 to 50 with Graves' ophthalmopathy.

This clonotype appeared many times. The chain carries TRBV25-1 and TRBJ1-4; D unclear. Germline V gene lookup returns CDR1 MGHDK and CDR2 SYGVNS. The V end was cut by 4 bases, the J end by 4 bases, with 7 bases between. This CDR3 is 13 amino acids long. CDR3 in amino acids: CASSAGYNEKLFF. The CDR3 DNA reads TGTGCCAGCAGTGCGGGGTATAATGAAAAACTGTTTTTT.

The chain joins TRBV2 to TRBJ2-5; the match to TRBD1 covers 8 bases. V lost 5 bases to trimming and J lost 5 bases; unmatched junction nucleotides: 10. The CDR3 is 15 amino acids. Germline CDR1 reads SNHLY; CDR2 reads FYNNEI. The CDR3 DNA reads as TGTGCCAGCAGTTGGCTTGGACAGGGCGGGGAGACCCAGTACTTC. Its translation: CASSWLGQGGETQYF.

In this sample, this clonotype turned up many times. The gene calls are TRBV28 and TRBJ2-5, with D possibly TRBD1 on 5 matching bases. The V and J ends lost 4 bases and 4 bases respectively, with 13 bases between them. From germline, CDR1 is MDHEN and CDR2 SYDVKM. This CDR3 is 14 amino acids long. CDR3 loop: CASSWTRPGETQYF. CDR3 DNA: TGTGCCAGCAGTTGGACAAGGCCAGGAGAGACCCAGTACTTC.

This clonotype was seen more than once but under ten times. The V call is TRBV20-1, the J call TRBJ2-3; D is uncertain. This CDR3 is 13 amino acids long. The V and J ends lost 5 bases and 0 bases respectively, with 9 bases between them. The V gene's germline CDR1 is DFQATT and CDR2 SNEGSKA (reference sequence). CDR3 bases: TGCAGTGCTTTGGCCCCCAGCACAGATACGCAGTATTTT. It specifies CSALAPSTDTQYF.

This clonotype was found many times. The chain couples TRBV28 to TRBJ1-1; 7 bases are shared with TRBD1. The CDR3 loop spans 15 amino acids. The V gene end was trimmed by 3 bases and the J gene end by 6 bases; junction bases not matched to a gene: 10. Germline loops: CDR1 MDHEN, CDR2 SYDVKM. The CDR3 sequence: CASSFWQGVGAEAFF. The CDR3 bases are TGTGCCAGCAGTTTTTGGCAGGGGGTAGGTGCTGAAGCTTTCTTT.

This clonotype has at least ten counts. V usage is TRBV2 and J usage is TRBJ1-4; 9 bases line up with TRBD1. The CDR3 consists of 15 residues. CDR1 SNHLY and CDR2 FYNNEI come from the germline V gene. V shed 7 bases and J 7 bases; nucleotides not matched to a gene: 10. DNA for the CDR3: TGTGCCAGCATAGCCCTGACAGGGGGAGGTGAAAAACTGTTTTTT. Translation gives CASIALTGGGEKLFF. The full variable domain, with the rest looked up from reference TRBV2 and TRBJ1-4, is EPEVTQTPSHQVTQMGQEVILRCVPISNHLYFYWYRQILGQKVEFLVSFYNNEISEKSEIFDDQFSVERPDGSNFTLKIRSTKLEDSAMYFCASIALTGGGEKLFFGSGTQLSVL.

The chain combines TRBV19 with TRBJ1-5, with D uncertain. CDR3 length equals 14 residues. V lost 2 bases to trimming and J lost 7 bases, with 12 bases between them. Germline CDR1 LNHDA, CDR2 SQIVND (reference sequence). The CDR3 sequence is CASSIRPGRQPQHF. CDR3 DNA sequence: TGTGCCAGTAGTATACGGCCCGGGAGGCAGCCCCAGCATTTT.

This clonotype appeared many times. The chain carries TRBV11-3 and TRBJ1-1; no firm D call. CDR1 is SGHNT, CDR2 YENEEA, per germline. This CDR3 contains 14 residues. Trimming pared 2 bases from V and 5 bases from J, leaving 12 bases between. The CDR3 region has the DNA TGTGCCAGCAGCTTATTTGAGGCCCCGACTGAAGCTTTCTTT. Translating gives CASSLFEAPTEAFF.

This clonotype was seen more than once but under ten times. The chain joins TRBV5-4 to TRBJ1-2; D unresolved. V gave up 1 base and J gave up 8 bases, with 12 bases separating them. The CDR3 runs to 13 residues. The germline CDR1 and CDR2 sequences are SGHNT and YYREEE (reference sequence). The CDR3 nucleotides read TGTGCCAGCAGCTTGCGGGCAGGAAGGGGCTACACCTTC. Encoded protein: CASSLRAGRGYTF.